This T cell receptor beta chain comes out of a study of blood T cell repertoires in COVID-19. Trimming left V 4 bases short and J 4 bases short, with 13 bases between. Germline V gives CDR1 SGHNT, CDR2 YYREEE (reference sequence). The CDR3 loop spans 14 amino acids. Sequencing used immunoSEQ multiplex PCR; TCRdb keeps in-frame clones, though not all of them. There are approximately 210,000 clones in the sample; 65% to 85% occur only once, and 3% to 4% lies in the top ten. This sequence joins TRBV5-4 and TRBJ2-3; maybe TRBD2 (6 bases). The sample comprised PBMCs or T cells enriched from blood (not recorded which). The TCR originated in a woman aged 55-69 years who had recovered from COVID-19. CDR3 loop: CASSGGLVADTQYF. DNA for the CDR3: TGTGCCAGCAGCGGGGGGTTGGTGGCAGATACGCAGTATTTT.